The entry that follows covers one T cell receptor (beta chain) sequence. This sample was included in a study of blood T cell repertoires in COVID-19. Generated by immunoSEQ multiplex PCR, the TCRdb table keeps only in-frame clones and is missing some. Seen here are roughly 140,000 clones, just under 80% observed once, and the top ten hold 1.9%. CDR3 length: 13 residues. Germline loops: CDR1 WNHNN, CDR2 SYGVQD (reference sequence). Trimming left V 10 bases short and J 0 bases short, with 13 bases between. The specimen sequenced was peripheral blood. This chain connects TRBV10-1 to TRBJ2-7, with a tentative D call TRBD1 (6 bases). The clonotype was recovered from a woman aged 55-70 years with acute or convalescent COVID-19. The CDR3 region has the DNA TGCGCCAACCGATTCAGGGGCTCCTACGAGCAGTACTTC. It specifies CANRFRGSYEQYF.